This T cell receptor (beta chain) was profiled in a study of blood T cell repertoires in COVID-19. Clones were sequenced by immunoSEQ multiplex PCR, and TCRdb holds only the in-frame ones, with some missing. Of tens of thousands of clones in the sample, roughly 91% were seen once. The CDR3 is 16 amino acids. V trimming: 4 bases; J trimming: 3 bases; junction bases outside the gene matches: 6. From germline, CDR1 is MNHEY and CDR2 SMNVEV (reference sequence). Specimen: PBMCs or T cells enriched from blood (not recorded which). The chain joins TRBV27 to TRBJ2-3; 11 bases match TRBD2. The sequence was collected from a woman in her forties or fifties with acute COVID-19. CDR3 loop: CASSSHRLAGTDTQYF. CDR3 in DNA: TGTGCCAGCAGTTCGCATCGACTAGCGGGGACAGATACGCAGTATTTT.